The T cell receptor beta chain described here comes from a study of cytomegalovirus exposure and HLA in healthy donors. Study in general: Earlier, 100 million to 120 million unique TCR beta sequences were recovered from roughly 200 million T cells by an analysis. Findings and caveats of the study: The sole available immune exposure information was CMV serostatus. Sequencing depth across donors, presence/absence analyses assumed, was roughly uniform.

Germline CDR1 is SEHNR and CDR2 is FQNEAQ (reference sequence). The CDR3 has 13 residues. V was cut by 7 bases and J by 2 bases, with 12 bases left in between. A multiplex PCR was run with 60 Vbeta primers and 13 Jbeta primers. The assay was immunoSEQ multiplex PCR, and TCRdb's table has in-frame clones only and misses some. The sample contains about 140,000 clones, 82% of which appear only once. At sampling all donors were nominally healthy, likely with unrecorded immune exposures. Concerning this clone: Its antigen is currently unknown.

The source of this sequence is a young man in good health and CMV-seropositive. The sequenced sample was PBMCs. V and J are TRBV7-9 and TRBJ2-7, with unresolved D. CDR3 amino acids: CASTSQSPYEQYF. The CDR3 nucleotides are TGTGCCAGCACCTCCCAGTCCCCCTACGAGCAGTACTTC. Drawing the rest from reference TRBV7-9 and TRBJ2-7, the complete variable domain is DTGVSQNPRHKITKRGQNVTFRCDPISEHNRLYWYRQTLGQGPEFLTYFQNEAQLEKSRLLSDRFSAERPKGSFSTLEIQRTEQGDSAMYLCASTSQSPYEQYFGPGTRLTVT.